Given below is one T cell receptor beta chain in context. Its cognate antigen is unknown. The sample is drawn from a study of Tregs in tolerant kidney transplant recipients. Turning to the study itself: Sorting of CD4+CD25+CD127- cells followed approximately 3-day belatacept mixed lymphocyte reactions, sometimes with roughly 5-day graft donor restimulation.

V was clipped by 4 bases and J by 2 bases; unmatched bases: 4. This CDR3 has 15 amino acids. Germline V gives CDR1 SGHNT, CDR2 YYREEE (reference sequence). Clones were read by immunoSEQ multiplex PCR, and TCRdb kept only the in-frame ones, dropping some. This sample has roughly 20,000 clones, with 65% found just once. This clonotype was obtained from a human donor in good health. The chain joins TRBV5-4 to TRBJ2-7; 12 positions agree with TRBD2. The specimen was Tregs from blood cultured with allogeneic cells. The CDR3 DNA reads TGTGCCAGCAGCATCGGACTAGCGGGAACCTACGAGCAGTACTTC. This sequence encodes CASSIGLAGTYEQYF.